This T cell receptor (beta chain) was sequenced for a study of CD8 T cells in Susac syndrome (dated by TCRdb to about 2019). About the full investigation: Among the Susac syndrome patients who were sequenced, clinically active disease was present in about 6 and clinical remission was observed in eight or nine. At blood withdrawal, Susac syndrome patients were either therapy-naive, taking corticosteroids (in some cases with IVIg as well), or taking IVIg alone. Whether CD8+ T cell activation and differentiation in Susac syndrome was antigen driven was tested using repertoire sequencing. The study compared CD8+ T cell repertoire clonality among 12 healthy donors, 14 Susac syndrome patients and roughly 16 multiple sclerosis patients. Study-level results and caveats: The TCR sequencing and HLA analysis was acknowledged to have included a relatively small number of individuals. Susac syndrome CD8+ repertoires showed clonal expansion, highest in CD8+ TEMRA cells and greater in clinically active than remitting patients. Looking at Susac-specific public clones, the researchers identified sixteen in the total CD8+ repertoire and four or five in the CD8+ TEMRA repertoire.

RNA was extracted with the RNeasy kit and roughly 0.5 to 1 ug was reverse transcribed using random hexamers. TCR beta CDR3 regions were amplified with the immunoSEQ multiplex PCR assay covering 54 Vbeta and 13 Jbeta segments. To correct PCR amplification bias, a synthetic template baseline was used for both primer optimization and computational correction. The paper's processing steps were these. Reads were annotated to V, D and J genes according to IMGT and were analyzed with immunoSEQ Analyzer, with only productive sequences retained. Clonality was computed as one minus Shannon entropy normalized by log2 of the number of productive unique sequences. For each patient and control, public and private clones were evaluated among the 100 most prevalent clones. Clones were defined as Susac-specific when absent from the healthy and MS cohorts, from about 1,100 published viral clones and from other ImmuneACCESS disease sequences. TCRdb's own reprocessing of the public reads used fastp at Q25 and MiXCR and kept productive beta chains. All rows with the same CDR3 protein become a single entry with the most common DNA and genes. TCRdb's processing, not the authors' own work, is the source of the V and J calls. The sample data list roughly 89,000 distinct CDR3 sequences, and around 96% of these were observed just once. The leading ten clones occupy about 0.65% of the sample.

High-throughput TCR beta sequencing profiled peripheral blood CD8+ and CD4+ T cells from healthy donors, Susac syndrome patients and multiple sclerosis patients. The Susac syndrome patients fulfilled recently defined diagnostic criteria for either definite or probable disease. CD8+ TEMRA cells were enriched by FACS, while bulk CD8+ and CD4+ T cells were purified by magnetic negative isolation. Blood was collected in EDTA tubes and processed within 24 hours, with PBMCs isolated through density gradient centrifugation. PBMCs intended for TCR sequencing were cryopreserved in liquid nitrogen and were subsequently thawed in a 37 degrees C water bath. The sorted or isolated CD4+, CD8+ and CD8+ TEMRA cells reached a purity of at least 90%. Notes on this clonotype: Its antigen is unknown. One base away there is no much larger clone; base qualities are not given.

A distance of 14 bases separates the germline ends of V and J, which lose 4 bases and 5 bases respectively. CDR1 is given as MNHEY and CDR2 as SMNVEV, both from the germline V gene (reference sequence). Counted from cysteine to phenylalanine, this CDR3 has 14 amino acids. Of all the DNA, just the CDR3 is kept, 42 bases in frame from base 1. The clonotype was recovered from a human donor with Susac syndrome. Sequencing input: CD8+ T cells from PBMCs. The chain couples TRBV27 to TRBJ1-2; TRBD1 could be the D gene, as 5 bases match. The CDR3 amino acid sequence is: CASSSSSGVYGYTF. The nucleotide sequence is TGTGCCAGCAGTTCATCTTCGGGGGTTTATGGCTACACCTTC.